The clone carrying this TCR beta chain was seen only a few times. Expressed TCRB transcripts were sequenced, since all the RNA that had been isolated was reverse transcribed. The protocol was immunoSEQ multiplex PCR, while the TCRdb copy is restricted to in-frame clones and leaves out a portion. Of about 320,000 clones in the sample, approximately 14% are singletons; the top ten hold approximately 7%. The CDR3 is 16 amino acids. Between the trimmed V and J ends, which lost 6 bases and 0 bases, there was a span of 18 bases. Germline CDR1 SNHLY, CDR2 FYNNEI. This entry is derived from a study of beta chain features in type 1 diabetes.

The source of this sequence is a man under 40 in good health. The V gene is TRBV2, the J gene TRBJ2-7; possibly TRBD1 or TRBD2 for D (5 bases each). The sample was central memory CD4+ T cells from blood. The CDR3 is CASSFSSAGSSYEQYF. In DNA, the CDR3 is TGTGCCAGCAGCTTTTCTTCGGCAGGGAGCTCCTACGAGCAGTACTTC.